This T cell receptor (beta chain) was obtained from a study of CD8+CD57+ T cells in acquired aplastic anemia. Whole-study context: Sorted CD4+ and CD8+ cells yielded 3.2 ug of DNA on average. The study, taken as a whole, reports: Patients had around 30 CD8+ CDR3 sequences in common with controls (the shared set). Simpson's diversity of CD8+ cells was not significantly different in patients compared with controls.

Points on this clonotype: Antigen unknown.

The use of genomic DNA as template underpinned the TCR beta VDJ and CDR3 profiling. TCRdb fed the reads into MiXCR, producing one record per CDR3 protein. Among approximately 200,000 distinct CDR3 sequences, around 50% were seen once, and the ten largest hold 20%. Before being chosen for sequencing, patients had shown CD8+CD57+ cell expansion by flow cytometry. There was no therapy given to any patient before the blood sampling took place. The length of the CDR3 is 13 residues. The V gene lost 0 bases and the J gene lost 8 bases, with 11 bases spanning the gap. Germline-derived CDR1 and CDR2 are MGHDK and SYGVNS.

This chain links TRBV25-1 with TRBJ2-7; D unresolved. The sequenced sample consisted of sorted CD4+, CD8+, or CD8+CD57+ T cells (not recorded which) from PBMCs. This clonotype originated in a human donor with aplastic anemia. The CDR3 here is CASSEYKQAKQYF. CDR3 DNA sequence: TGTGCCAGCAGTGAATATAAGCAGGCTAAGCAGTACTTC.